The 8 T cell receptor beta chains below all came from one sample that was sequenced in a study of radiation and T cells in renal cell carcinoma. Libraries were prepared by immunoSEQ multiplex PCR; TCRdb keeps only in-frame clonotypes and omits some of them. The sample holds more than 150,000 clones, approximately 88% seen once. Described time point: blood 2 weeks post-SBRT. The treatment denotes: 15 Gy SBRT to primary tumor, nephrectomy 4 weeks later. The sample was blood, taken from a patient whose treatment included radiotherapy and nephrectomy. Receptors were obtained from a woman aged 45 to 65 with renal cell carcinoma.

The chain couples TRBV11-2 to TRBJ2-7; TRBD1 might be the D (6 bases). Germline CDR1 reads SGHAT; CDR2 reads FQNNGV. This CDR3 comprises 13 residues. V lost 10 bases and J 0 bases, leaving 13 bases between the germline ends. CDR3 loop: CATHTGNSYEQYF. CDR3 coding DNA: TGTGCCACCCATACAGGGAACTCCTACGAGCAGTACTTC. Filled out from reference TRBV11-2 and TRBJ2-7, the complete variable domain reads EAGVAQSPRYKIIEKRQSVAFWCNPISGHATLYWYQQILGQGPKLLIQFQNNGVVDDSQLPKDRFSAERLKGVDSTLKIQPAKLEDSAVYLCATHTGNSYEQYFGPGTRLTVT.

CDR3 sequence: CSVAGTANEKLFF. DNA for the CDR3: TGCAGCGTGGCCGGGACAGCAAATGAAAAACTGTTTTTT. V is TRBV29-1 and J is TRBJ1-4, with 7 bases aligning to TRBD1. The CDR3 runs to 13 residues. V lost 6 bases and J lost 5; bases outside the gene matches: 6. CDR1 and CDR2 (germline): SQVTM, ANQGSEA.

The chain has TRBV6-1 and TRBJ2-5, with TRBD2 as a possible D gene (7 bases). V lost 8 bases, J lost 3 bases, and 16 bases lay in between. The CDR3 spans 14 residues. Germline V gene sequence: CDR1 MNHNS, CDR2 SASEGT. The CDR3 DNA sequence: TGTGCCAGCCGTACAGGGAGGGGAGAAGAGACCCAGTACTTC. Its protein product is CASRTGRGEETQYF.

The chain joins TRBV5-1 to TRBJ1-4; 8 bases agree with TRBD1. Germline V lookup: CDR1 SGHRS, CDR2 YFSETQ. This CDR3 comprises 15 residues. Trimming took 4 bases from V and 6 from J; bases not matched to a gene: 8. Here the CDR3 reads CASSPQGDLYEKLFF. The CDR3 bases are TGCGCCAGCAGCCCACAGGGGGATCTGTATGAAAAACTGTTTTTT.

This chain connects TRBV5-1 to TRBJ2-7, with TRBD1 matching 9 bases. Germline values: CDR1 SGHRS, CDR2 YFSETQ. The CDR3 is 15 amino acids. The trim removed 5 bases at V and 4 bases at J, leaving 10 bases unmatched. DNA of the CDR3: TGCGCCAGCAGTACACAGGGGGCGCGAAGATACGAGCAGTACTTC. Its protein is CASSTQGARRYEQYF. The whole variable domain, filled in from reference TRBV5-1 and TRBJ2-7, reads KAGVTQTPRYLIKTRGQQVTLSCSPISGHRSVSWYQQTPGQGLQFLFEYFSETQRNKGNFPGRFSGRQFSNSRSEMNVSTLELGDSALYLCASSTQGARRYEQYFGPGTRLTVT.

The chain couples TRBV21-1 to TRBJ2-7; whether TRBD1, the table's D call, matches the DNA was not checked. TRBV21-1 has pseudogene status. This CDR3 is 16 amino acids long. The CDR3 is CASSKVADRGSYEQYF. CDR3 nucleotides: TGTGCCAGCAGCAAAGTTGCGGACAGGGGATCCTACGAGCAGTACTTC.

This clone occurred once. This chain joins TRBV9 and TRBJ2-5; TRBD2 aligns across 11 bases. Per the germline V gene, CDR1 is SGDLS and CDR2 is YYNGEE. This CDR3 comprises 16 residues. Unmatched junction bases numbered 9, after V lost 4 bases and J lost 4 bases. The CDR3 DNA follows: TGTGCCAGCAGCCCCCATAGCGGGGGGGCCCCAGAGACCCAGTACTTC. Amino acid sequence: CASSPHSGGAPETQYF.

The chain links TRBV5-6 to TRBJ2-1; the D is unclear. V shed 2 bases and J shed 7 bases, with 7 bases lying between them. From germline, CDR1 is SGHDT and CDR2 YYEEEE. This CDR3 has 12 residues. CDR3 sequence: CASSFGVNEQFF. The CDR3 DNA reads as TGTGCCAGCAGCTTTGGGGTAAATGAGCAGTTCTTC.